The rows below give T cell receptor beta chains drawn from one sample of a study of spatial heterogeneity in lung cancer. TCRdb analysed the 5' RACE reads with MiXCR anew, one entry per CDR3 protein. Among approximately 21,000 distinct CDR3 sequences, about 3.5% were seen once, and the ten largest hold 29%. The sequencing used PBMCs, collected at surgery. The origin of the receptors is a female donor with early-stage non-small cell lung cancer. Each CDR3 is given with its conserved first and last residue. A D gene is named only where the DNA matches it firmly. The size entry is marked missing in some rows and otherwise reads once, few, many or a size class.

j_gene,v_gene,d_gene,abundance,CDR3aa,CDR3nt
TRBJ1-6,TRBV24-1,-,many,CATSDPRRPPLHF,TGTGCCACCAGTGATCCTCGGCGCCCGCCCCTCCACTTT
TRBJ2-7,TRBV27,TRBD2,many,CASTIAGDHSYEQYF,TGTGCCAGTACTATAGCGGGAGACCACTCCTACGAGCAGTACTTC
TRBJ1-1,TRBV7-9,-,many,CASLTLGGREMNTEAFF,TGTGCCAGCTTAACCTTGGGCGGTCGGGAAATGAACACTGAAGCTTTCTTT
TRBJ2-7,TRBV10-3,-,many,CAISESGDPYEQYF,TGTGCCATCAGTGAGTCGGGGGACCCCTACGAGCAGTACTTC
TRBJ2-3,TRBV5-1,TRBD2,many,CASTSAGGYGDTQYF,TGCGCCAGCACTTCTGCGGGGGGATATGGCGATACGCAGTATTTT
TRBJ2-1,TRBV12-3/TRBV12-4,-,medium-sized,CASSLRSGTYNEQFF,TGTGCCAGCTCCCTCAGGAGCGGCACCTACAATGAGCAGTTCTTC
TRBJ2-3,TRBV20-1,-,many,CSAPGDSDTQYF,TGCAGTGCACCGGGGGATTCAGATACGCAGTATTTT
TRBJ2-1,TRBV7-3,TRBD2,many,CASSTTSGTYNEQFF,TGTGCCAGCAGCACCACTAGCGGAACCTACAATGAGCAGTTCTTC
TRBJ1-1,TRBV5-6,TRBD1,many,CASSWTGEGAFF,TGTGCCAGCAGCTGGACAGGGGAAGGCGCTTTCTTT
TRBJ1-2,TRBV28,TRBD1,many,CAIGSQGAGYTF,TGTGCAATCGGATCACAGGGGGCTGGCTACACCTTC
TRBJ1-5,TRBV19,TRBD1,many,CASRQGSNQPQHF,TGTGCCAGCCGACAGGGGAGCAATCAGCCCCAGCATTTT
TRBJ1-6,TRBV7-9,-,many,CASSSAGQYNSPLHF,TGTGCCAGCAGCTCAGCGGGACAATATAATTCACCCCTCCACTTT
TRBJ2-1,TRBV29-1,-,many,CSVDPDSSYNEQFF,TGCAGCGTGGACCCTGATAGCTCCTACAATGAGCAGTTCTTC
TRBJ2-3,TRBV9,TRBD2,many,CASSPGGTSGDTQYF,TGTGCCAGCAGCCCCGGGGGGACTAGCGGAGATACGCAGTATTTT
TRBJ2-5,TRBV19,TRBD1,-,CASSPGQGIGETQYF,TGTGCCAGTAGTCCAGGACAGGGAATCGGAGAGACCCAGTACTTC
TRBJ2-1,TRBV19,TRBD2,many,CASSEAGGLWSYNEQFF,TGTGCCAGTAGTGAAGCGGGAGGACTTTGGTCCTACAATGAGCAGTTCTTC
TRBJ2-2,TRBV7-7,-,few,CASSLLGNANTGELFF,TGTGCCAGCAGCTTACTGGGCAACGCGAACACCGGGGAGCTGTTTTTT
TRBJ2-3,TRBV4-1,-,many,CASSQAGSLTDTQYF,TGCGCCAGCAGCCAAGCCGGCAGCCTCACAGATACGCAGTATTTT
TRBJ2-1,TRBV29-1,TRBD2,large,CSASPPGLAGIEQFF,TGCAGCGCCTCCCCCCCGGGACTAGCGGGTATTGAGCAGTTCTTC
TRBJ2-2,TRBV19,-,many,CASTRDRGNTGELFF,TGTGCCAGTACCCGAGACCGGGGGAACACCGGGGAGCTGTTTTTT
TRBJ2-3,TRBV10-3,TRBD2,many,CAISDVLSGIPDTQYF,TGTGCCATCAGTGACGTCCTTAGCGGGATCCCAGATACGCAGTATTTT
TRBJ2-7,TRBV27,-,many,CASSLGPGRLYF,TGTGCCAGCAGTTTGGGCCCGGGTCGCCTTTACTTC
TRBJ1-2,TRBV12-3/TRBV12-4,-,many,CATWGIYGYTF,TGTGCCACCTGGGGGATCTATGGCTACACCTTC
TRBJ2-7,TRBV5-6,TRBD1,-,CASSLWVGQGSSAEQYF,TGTGCCAGCAGCTTGTGGGTTGGACAGGGTAGTTCCGCCGAGCAGTACTTC
TRBJ2-7,TRBV18,-,many,CASSHGQHYEQYF,TGTGCCAGCTCACATGGACAACACTACGAGCAGTACTTC
TRBJ2-2,TRBV7-3,TRBD2,many,CASSLSPSGTGELFF,TGTGCCAGCAGCTTAAGTCCTAGCGGCACCGGGGAGCTGTTTTTT
TRBJ2-2,TRBV7-3,-,many,CASNSGRNTGELFF,TGTGCCAGCAACTCTGGCCGCAACACCGGGGAGCTGTTTTTT
TRBJ2-1,TRBV6-6,TRBD2,few,CASSFGTSGSREQFF,TGTGCCAGCAGTTTCGGGACTAGCGGGAGTCGGGAGCAGTTCTTC
TRBJ2-1,TRBV5-1,-,many,CASSLGAAQRYNEQFF,TGCGCCAGCAGCTTGGGTGCAGCCCAACGTTACAATGAGCAGTTCTTC
TRBJ1-6,TRBV18,TRBD1,many,CASSPYGTGDNSPLHF,TGTGCCAGCTCACCATACGGGACAGGAGATAATTCACCCCTCCACTTT
TRBJ1-4,TRBV15,-,many,CATSSSNRLSEKLFF,TGTGCCACCAGCAGCAGTAACAGGCTTAGTGAAAAACTGTTTTTT
TRBJ1-6,TRBV20-1,-,many,CSATQGSAAPLHF,TGCAGTGCCACACAGGGTTCTGCTGCACCCCTCCACTTT
TRBJ2-1,TRBV19,TRBD1,many,CASSILPGGYNEQFF,TGTGCCAGTAGTATACTACCAGGGGGCTATAATGAGCAGTTCTTC
TRBJ2-1,TRBV20-1,TRBD1,many,CSARSRTGVNEQFF,TGCAGTGCCCGGTCTAGGACAGGGGTGAATGAGCAGTTCTTC
TRBJ1-5,TRBV7-8,-,many,CASSLESGWNNQPQHF,TGTGCCAGCAGCTTAGAAAGTGGTTGGAACAATCAGCCCCAGCATTTT
TRBJ2-1,TRBV10-3,TRBD2,many,CAISDPGTSGRASEQFF,TGTGCCATCAGTGACCCCGGGACTAGCGGGAGGGCCAGTGAGCAGTTCTTC
TRBJ2-3,TRBV2,TRBD1,many,CASRFIGGADTQYF,TGTGCCAGCAGATTTATAGGGGGCGCAGATACGCAGTATTTT
TRBJ1-4,TRBV12-3/TRBV12-4,TRBD1,many,CASRFGQGALAEKLFF,TGTGCCAGCAGATTCGGACAGGGGGCCTTAGCCGAAAAACTGTTTTTT
TRBJ2-2,TRBV5-1,-,few,CASSLRSGPGELFF,TGCGCCAGCAGCTTAAGATCTGGTCCCGGGGAGCTGTTTTTT
TRBJ1-1,TRBV7-9,-,many,CASTPQGSLDEAFF,TGTGCCAGCACACCACAGGGTTCCCTTGATGAAGCTTTCTTT
TRBJ2-1,TRBV6-4,TRBD1,many,CASSPFGQGYNEQFF,TGTGCCAGCAGCCCCTTTGGACAGGGGTACAATGAGCAGTTCTTC
TRBJ2-7,TRBV28,-,medium-sized,CASSFLGAYEQYF,TGTGCCAGCAGTTTCCTCGGCGCCTACGAGCAGTACTTC
TRBJ2-1,TRBV11-1,-,-,CASSLVPLEPYNEQFF,TGTGCCAGCAGCTTAGTCCCCCTCGAACCCTACAATGAGCAGTTCTTC
TRBJ2-1,TRBV5-1,TRBD2,many,CASSLGSSGRAHNEQFF,TGCGCCAGCAGCTTGGGATCTAGCGGGAGGGCCCATAATGAGCAGTTCTTC
TRBJ1-6,TRBV7-8,-,many,CASSKKGWGGSPLHF,TGTGCCAGCAGCAAGAAGGGATGGGGAGGTTCACCCCTCCACTTT
TRBJ1-1,TRBV5-6,-,many,CASSPGLRDGWLGNTEAFF,TGTGCCAGCAGCCCGGGTTTGAGGGACGGGTGGTTAGGGAACACTGAAGCTTTCTTT
TRBJ2-1,TRBV2,-,many,CASSGSGAYNEQFF,TGTGCCAGCAGTGGCTCAGGAGCTTACAATGAGCAGTTCTTC
TRBJ1-2,TRBV2,-,few,CARDRDLENGYTF,TGTGCCAGGGACCGGGATCTGGAGAATGGCTACACCTTC
TRBJ2-1,TRBV2,TRBD1,many,CASTDRGREQFF,TGTGCCAGCACAGACAGGGGTCGGGAGCAGTTCTTC
TRBJ2-7,TRBV7-9,-,many,CASSLLGRSYEQYF,TGTGCCAGCAGCTTGCTGGGACGCTCCTACGAGCAGTACTTC